The sequence of this TCR beta chain was determined in a study of tumor and adjacent non-tumor tissue in lung cancer. As for the study in general: Patients comprised about a dozen adenocarcinoma, a couple of squamous cell carcinoma and 1 small cell lung cancer. Aged roughly 30 to 85 years, patients included roughly 10 men and about 5 women with stage I to III disease.

Three rounds of nested PCR, following a modified ARM-PCR protocol, produced the TCRbeta library. MiXCR, run by TCRdb on the multiplex PCR reads, gives a single entry per CDR3 protein. The data contain about 85,000 distinct CDR3 sequences, approximately 57% of them singletons. V lost 1 base and J lost 4, with 7 bases in between. The CDR3 has 13 amino acids. This clonotype turned up a few times. The antigen remains unidentified. Given a much more abundant clone one base away, this may be a read error. RNA was extracted from bulk tissue without any cell sorting. The study, taken as a whole, reports: Top 100 clones took a larger repertoire share in normal lung. Compared with tumor, normal lung showed significantly lower TCR diversity.

This receptor was obtained from a man aged 65 to 85 with non-small cell lung cancer. Specimen: lung tumor tissue. J is TRBJ1-1 and V is TRBV12-3 or TRBV12-4; no clear D gene. CDR3 sequence (DNA): TGTGCCAGCAGTTTAGGCGAAATCACTGAAGCTTTCTTT. Translation gives CASSLGEITEAFF.